The rows below give T cell receptor beta chains drawn from one sample of a study of cytomegalovirus exposure and HLA in healthy donors. Assay used: immunoSEQ multiplex PCR; TCRdb lists only in-frame clones, some missing. Among under 150,000 clones listed, about 80% were seen once. The sequenced material came from PBMCs. These TCRs come from a human donor in good health. The CDR3 runs from the conserved cysteine through the conserved F or W. The D gene is left open where the match is weak. Clone size is stated in some rows and not others, as once, few, many or a class when expanded.

j_call: TRBJ2-2
v_call: TRBV7-3
clone_size: .
d_call: .
cdr3_nt: TGTGCCAGCAGCTCTCACCCCACCCCGAGCACCGGGGAGCTGTTTTTT
cdr3_aa: CASSSHPTPSTGELFF

j_call: TRBJ2-1
v_call: TRBV4-1
clone_size: once
d_call: .
cdr3_nt: TGCGCCAGCAGCCATCCATCAAGCCAGGGGCAGCAGTTCTTC
cdr3_aa: CASSHPSSQGQQFF

j_call: TRBJ2-7
v_call: TRBV7-7
clone_size: .
d_call: TRBD2
cdr3_nt: TGTGCTAGCAGCTGGGGACTAGCGGGGGATTACGAGCAGTACTTC
cdr3_aa: CASSWGLAGDYEQYF

j_call: TRBJ2-1
v_call: TRBV7-2
clone_size: .
d_call: TRBD2
cdr3_nt: TGTGCCAGCAGCTTCACCGGGACTAACCTCGAGCAGTTCTTC
cdr3_aa: CASSFTGTNLEQFF

j_call: TRBJ1-4
v_call: TRBV6-5
clone_size: .
d_call: .
cdr3_nt: TGTGCCAGCAGTTACTCCAGGGCCCGCGAAAAACTGTTTTTT
cdr3_aa: CASSYSRAREKLFF

j_call: TRBJ2-5
v_call: TRBV5-1
clone_size: .
d_call: TRBD1
cdr3_nt: TGCGCCAGCAGCCTCGGACAGGGGACACAAGAGACCCAGTACTTC
cdr3_aa: CASSLGQGTQETQYF

j_call: TRBJ1-2
v_call: TRBV6-5
clone_size: .
d_call: .
cdr3_nt: TGTGCCAGCAGTTACCATTCCGGGACATCTTTCGGCTACACCTTC
cdr3_aa: CASSYHSGTSFGYTF

j_call: TRBJ1-3
v_call: TRBV11-2
clone_size: once
d_call: .
cdr3_nt: TGTGCCAGCAGCCCCTGGACAGACTCTGGAAACACCATATATTTT
cdr3_aa: CASSPWTDSGNTIYF

j_call: TRBJ2-7
v_call: TRBV15
clone_size: .
d_call: .
cdr3_nt: TGTGCCACCAGTCGTCGACTTTCATACGAGCAGTACTTC
cdr3_aa: CATSRRLSYEQYF

j_call: TRBJ1-4
v_call: TRBV6-5
clone_size: .
d_call: TRBD1
cdr3_nt: TGTGCCACAACAGGGGGCCGAGGTGAAAAACTGTTTTTT
cdr3_aa: CATTGGRGEKLFF

j_call: TRBJ2-1
v_call: TRBV4-2
clone_size: .
d_call: .
cdr3_nt: TGTGCCAGCAGCCAACCCCAACTAGCTCGGGAGCAGTTCTTC
cdr3_aa: CASSQPQLAREQFF

j_call: TRBJ2-5
v_call: TRBV5-6
clone_size: .
d_call: TRBD2
cdr3_nt: TGTGCCAGCAGGAGCGGGGGCGGGGAGACCCAGTACTTC
cdr3_aa: CASRSGGGETQYF

j_call: TRBJ2-3
v_call: TRBV5-8
clone_size: .
d_call: .
cdr3_nt: TGTGCCAGCAGCTTGGGCCCGGCGGGCACAGATACGCAGTATTTT
cdr3_aa: CASSLGPAGTDTQYF

j_call: TRBJ2-1
v_call: TRBV6-1
clone_size: .
d_call: TRBD2
cdr3_nt: TGTGCCAGCAGTGAACAGCGGGGGGCCTTAAATGAGCAGTTCTTC
cdr3_aa: CASSEQRGALNEQFF

j_call: TRBJ2-7
v_call: TRBV2
clone_size: .
d_call: TRBD1
cdr3_nt: TGTGCCAGCAGAGGGGACAGGGGGCCCTACGAGCAGTACTTC
cdr3_aa: CASRGDRGPYEQYF

j_call: TRBJ2-1
v_call: TRBV7-2
clone_size: .
d_call: TRBD1
cdr3_nt: TGTGCCAGCAGCGGGACAGGGGACAATGAGCAGTTCTTC
cdr3_aa: CASSGTGDNEQFF

j_call: TRBJ2-3
v_call: TRBV7-9
clone_size: .
d_call: .
cdr3_nt: TGTGCCAGCAGACTAGGGCCTGGCCGTAGCACAGATACGCAGTATTTT
cdr3_aa: CASRLGPGRSTDTQYF

j_call: TRBJ2-2
v_call: TRBV2
clone_size: .
d_call: TRBD2
cdr3_nt: TGTGCCAGCAGTGAGCTCCGGGGGGACACCGGGGAGCTGTTTTTT
cdr3_aa: CASSELRGDTGELFF

j_call: TRBJ1-6
v_call: TRBV23-1
clone_size: .
d_call: .
cdr3_nt: TGCGCCAGCAAACGTTCCGGGGACGCCGGGAGAAATTCACCCCTCCACTTT
cdr3_aa: CASKRSGDAGRNSPLHF

j_call: TRBJ1-2
v_call: TRBV5-6
clone_size: .
d_call: .
cdr3_nt: TGTGCCAGCAGCTTGAGGCAGGGGCGCGACTATGGCTACACCTTC
cdr3_aa: CASSLRQGRDYGYTF

j_call: TRBJ2-5
v_call: TRBV5-1
clone_size: .
d_call: .
cdr3_nt: TGCGCCAGCAGCTTGGAGGGGGAGACCCAGTACTTC
cdr3_aa: CASSLEGETQYF

j_call: TRBJ2-7
v_call: TRBV5-1
clone_size: .
d_call: TRBD1
cdr3_nt: TGCGCCAGCAGCGCGACCGGGACAGGGGACGAGCAGTACTTC
cdr3_aa: CASSATGTGDEQYF

j_call: TRBJ1-3
v_call: TRBV5-3
clone_size: many
d_call: .
cdr3_nt: TGTGCCAGAAGGGAGAGTGGCGGGTTATTT
cdr3_aa: CARRESGGLF

j_call: TRBJ1-2
v_call: TRBV5-1
clone_size: .
d_call: TRBD1
cdr3_nt: TGCGCCAGCAGCCTCGGACAGGGGAACTATGGCTACACCTTC
cdr3_aa: CASSLGQGNYGYTF

j_call: TRBJ2-6
v_call: TRBV11-3
clone_size: .
d_call: TRBD1
cdr3_nt: TGTGCCAGCAGCGCAGGACAGGGGGCGAAGAGCTCTGGGGCCAACGTCCTGACTTTC
cdr3_aa: CASSAGQGAKSSGANVLTF

j_call: TRBJ2-1
v_call: TRBV4-1
clone_size: few
d_call: TRBD2
cdr3_nt: TGCGCCAGCAGCCAAGCGGGGGGACCCTACAATGAGCAGTTCTTC
cdr3_aa: CASSQAGGPYNEQFF

j_call: TRBJ2-2
v_call: TRBV6-6
clone_size: .
d_call: .
cdr3_nt: TGTGCCAGCAGATCAGGGGTTGGCACCGGGGAGCTGTTTTTT
cdr3_aa: CASRSGVGTGELFF

j_call: TRBJ1-4
v_call: TRBV9
clone_size: .
d_call: TRBD1
cdr3_nt: TGTGCCAGCAGCCCCACGACAGGGCTGGCGAGGGAAAAACTGTTTTTT
cdr3_aa: CASSPTTGLAREKLFF

j_call: TRBJ1-2
v_call: TRBV27
clone_size: .
d_call: TRBD1
cdr3_nt: TGTGCCAGCAGTTTATGGGGTGGACAGGGGAGGGACTATGGCTACACCTTC
cdr3_aa: CASSLWGGQGRDYGYTF

j_call: TRBJ2-7
v_call: TRBV19
clone_size: .
d_call: .
cdr3_nt: TGTGCCAGCGGGCGGCAGGGTGGCGAGCAGTACTTC
cdr3_aa: CASGRQGGEQYF

j_call: TRBJ2-7
v_call: TRBV2
clone_size: .
d_call: TRBD2
cdr3_nt: TGTGCCAGTTCCGGGACTATCTCCGAGCAGTACTTC
cdr3_aa: CASSGTISEQYF

j_call: TRBJ1-5
v_call: TRBV10-3
clone_size: .
d_call: TRBD1
cdr3_nt: TGTGCCATCAGTGAGTCGGGGACAGGGGACAATCAGCCCCAGCATTTT
cdr3_aa: CAISESGTGDNQPQHF

j_call: TRBJ1-6
v_call: TRBV28
clone_size: few
d_call: .
cdr3_nt: TGTGCCAGCAGTTCCCTGTTTCCCCTCCACTTT
cdr3_aa: CASSSLFPLHF

j_call: TRBJ1-1
v_call: TRBV6-1
clone_size: .
d_call: .
cdr3_nt: TGTGCCAGCAGTGAATTCGGTACCGCCAACACTGAAGCTTTCTTT
cdr3_aa: CASSEFGTANTEAFF

j_call: TRBJ1-5
v_call: TRBV6-6
clone_size: .
d_call: TRBD1
cdr3_nt: TGTGCCACGACCGCCACAGGGGAAAGTGGCAATCAGCCCCAGCATTTT
cdr3_aa: CATTATGESGNQPQHF

j_call: TRBJ1-2
v_call: TRBV5-4
clone_size: .
d_call: TRBD1
cdr3_nt: TGTGCCAGCAGTCGCGGGACAGGGGTCTATGGCTACACCTTC
cdr3_aa: CASSRGTGVYGYTF

j_call: TRBJ2-7
v_call: TRBV2
clone_size: .
d_call: TRBD1
cdr3_nt: TGTGCCAGCAGTGATGGACAGGTTCACTACGAGCAGTACTTC
cdr3_aa: CASSDGQVHYEQYF

j_call: TRBJ1-2
v_call: TRBV6-5
clone_size: once
d_call: TRBD1
cdr3_nt: TGTGCCAGCAGTTACGGGACAGGCGGCTACACCTTC
cdr3_aa: CASSYGTGGYTF

j_call: TRBJ1-3
v_call: TRBV2
clone_size: few
d_call: .
cdr3_nt: TGTGCCAGCAGCGGCGACTCCGGAAACACCATATATTTT
cdr3_aa: CASSGDSGNTIYF

j_call: TRBJ1-2
v_call: TRBV2
clone_size: .
d_call: .
cdr3_nt: TGTGCCAGCAGACCGGGCCCCGGGGGAGGCTACACCTTC
cdr3_aa: CASRPGPGGGYTF